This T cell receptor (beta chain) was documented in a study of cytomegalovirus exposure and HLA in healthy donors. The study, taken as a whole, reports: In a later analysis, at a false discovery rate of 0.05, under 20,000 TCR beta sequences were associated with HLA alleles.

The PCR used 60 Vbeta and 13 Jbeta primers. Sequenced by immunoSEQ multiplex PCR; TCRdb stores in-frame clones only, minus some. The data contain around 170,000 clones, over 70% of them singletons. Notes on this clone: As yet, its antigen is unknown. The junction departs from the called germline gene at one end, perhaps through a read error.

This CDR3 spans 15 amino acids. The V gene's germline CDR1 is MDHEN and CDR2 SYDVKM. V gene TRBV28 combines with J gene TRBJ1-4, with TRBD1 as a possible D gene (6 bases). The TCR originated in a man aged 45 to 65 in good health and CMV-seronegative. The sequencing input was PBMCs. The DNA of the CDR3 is TGTGCCAGCAGTTCCCAACCCTACGGGACATCTCTTCAAAGTTTT. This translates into CASSSQPYGTSLQSF.